This TCR beta chain was recovered during a study of cytomegalovirus exposure and HLA in healthy donors. Study-wide background: Researchers found that roughly 81% of about 400 genotyped donors fell within the Caucasian-associated ancestry cluster. Study-wide findings and caveats: According to a later analysis, donors in an Asian-associated ancestry cluster reportedly had fewer N-insertions than the 666-donor mean. A later analysis found most CMV-associated TCR beta chains apparently HLA-restricted.

Germline CDR1 is MGHRA and CDR2 is YSYEKL. This CDR3 comprises 14 residues. The PCR had 60 Vbeta and 13 Jbeta primers. TCRdb keeps only in-frame clones here, not all; method: immunoSEQ multiplex PCR. The data show around 91,000 clones, roughly 78% seen once. Unrecorded immune exposures were likely, despite nominal health at sampling. This clone has just a few counts. No antigen is known for it. Sequencing was done on a sample of PBMCs. The rearrangement joins TRBV4-1 to TRBJ2-5; 10 positions match TRBD1. The assigned J gene may be wrong: the sequence end matches TRBJ2-7 better. The TCR sequence derives from a male donor in good health and CMV-seropositive. The CDR3 region has the DNA TGCGCCAGTAAGGGACAGGGGAACTCCTACGAGCAGTACTTC. It yields the protein CASKGQGNSYEQYF.